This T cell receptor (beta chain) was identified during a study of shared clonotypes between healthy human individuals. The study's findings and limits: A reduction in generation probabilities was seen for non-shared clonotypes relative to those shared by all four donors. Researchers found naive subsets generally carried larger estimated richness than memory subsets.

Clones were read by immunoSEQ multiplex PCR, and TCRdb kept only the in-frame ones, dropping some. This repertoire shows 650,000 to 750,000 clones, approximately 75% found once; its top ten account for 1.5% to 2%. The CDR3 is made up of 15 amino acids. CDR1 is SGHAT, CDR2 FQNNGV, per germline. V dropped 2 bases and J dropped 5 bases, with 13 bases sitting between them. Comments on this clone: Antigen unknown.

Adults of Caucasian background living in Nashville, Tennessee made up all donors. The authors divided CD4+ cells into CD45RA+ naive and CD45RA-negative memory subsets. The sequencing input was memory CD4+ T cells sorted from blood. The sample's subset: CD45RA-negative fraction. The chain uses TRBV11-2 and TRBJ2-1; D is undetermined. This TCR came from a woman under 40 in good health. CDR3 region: CASSLMISSDNEQFF. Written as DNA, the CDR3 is TGTGCCAGCAGCTTAATGATTAGTAGTGACAATGAGCAGTTCTTC.